The 31 T cell receptor beta chains given below trace back to one sample, sequenced in a study of cytomegalovirus exposure and HLA in healthy donors. Amplification used 60 Vbeta primers and 13 Jbeta primers. Produced via immunoSEQ multiplex PCR; TCRdb's table is partial and in-frame only. The repertoire has about 240,000 clones, about 80% of them found once; the top ten carry 7% to 9%. Sequencing was carried out using PBMCs. These receptors all stem from a woman aged 60 to 75 in good health and CMV-seropositive.

CDR3 sequence reads: CSVEDAQDPQSYEQYF. For the CDR3, the DNA is TGCAGCGTTGAAGACGCACAGGACCCACAGAGCTACGAGCAGTACTTC. This chain joins TRBV29-1 and TRBJ2-7; a weak D match, TRBD1 (5 bases). This CDR3 is 16 amino acids long. Germline CDR1 reads SQVTM; CDR2 reads ANQGSEA. The V and J ends lost 0 bases and 3 bases respectively, with 18 bases between them.

The chain links TRBV7-2 to TRBJ2-4; the match to TRBD2 covers 9 bases. With V trimmed by 3 bases and J by 6 bases, 6 bases remained unmatched. Looked up from germline, CDR1 is SGHTA and CDR2 is FQGNSA. The CDR3 is 15 amino acids. In DNA form, the CDR3 reads TGTGCCAGCAGCTTTAGCGGGGGCATTCGAAACATTCAGTACTTC. Translation: CASSFSGGIRNIQYF.

CDR3 residues: CASRESRETQYF. CDR3 bases: TGCGCCAGCCGGGAGTCGAGAGAGACCCAGTACTTC. The rearrangement uses TRBV5-1 and TRBJ2-5; possible D gene TRBD2, 6 bases. CDR1 and CDR2 (germline): SGHRS, YFSETQ. Trimming left V 7 bases short and J 4 bases short, with 11 bases between. CDR3 length equals 12 residues.

The V gene is TRBV5-1, the J gene TRBJ2-5, with 7 bases identical to TRBD2. The length of the CDR3 is 15 residues. CDR1 SGHRS and CDR2 YFSETQ come from the germline V gene. With V trimmed by 0 bases and J by 5 bases, 7 bases remained unmatched. The CDR3 region has the DNA TGCGCCAGCAGCTTGGGGGCGGGGAGGGGCGAGACCCAGTACTTC. Its translation: CASSLGAGRGETQYF.

This clone has a single count. The genes are TRBV25-1 and TRBJ1-2; TRBD1 matches at 8 bases. The CDR3 contains 14 residues. Germline CDR1 MGHDK, CDR2 SYGVNS. The junction had 10 bases not matched to a gene; V was cut back by 6 bases and J by 7 bases. The CDR3 loop reads CASRGQGPLRGYTF. Written as DNA, the CDR3 is TGTGCCAGCAGAGGACAGGGCCCTTTACGTGGCTACACCTTC.

This chain links TRBV4-1 with TRBJ2-7; TRBD1 agrees at 7 bases. Germline CDR1 reads MGHRA; CDR2 reads YSYEKL. There are 15 residues in the CDR3. The V gene end was trimmed by 4 bases and the J gene end by 2 bases; junction bases not matched to a gene: 8. CDR3 sequence (DNA): TGCGCCAGCAGCCCTACCGGGACAGACACCTACGAGCAGTACTTC. Translation: CASSPTGTDTYEQYF.

This chain connects TRBV5-1 to TRBJ2-5, with 9 bases aligning to TRBD2. The DNA end is a closer match to TRBJ2-7, so the J assignment may be wrong. CDR3 length equals 17 residues. Germline V lookup: CDR1 SGHRS, CDR2 YFSETQ. CDR3 amino acids: CASSSRLAGSGSYEQYF. The CDR3 DNA reads TGCGCCAGCAGCTCCAGGCTAGCGGGAAGTGGCTCCTACGAGCAGTACTTC.

The V and J genes are TRBV10-3 and TRBJ1-1; the match to TRBD1 covers 9 bases. CDR3 length equals 17 residues. Germline V gene sequence: CDR1 ENHRY, CDR2 SYGVKD. J gave up 5 bases and V 6 bases, and 16 bases lay outside the gene matches. CDR3 in amino acids: CAISELPGTGLATEAFF. CDR3 DNA: TGTGCCATCAGCGAATTGCCTGGGACAGGGCTTGCGACTGAAGCTTTCTTT.

V is TRBV11-2 and J is TRBJ1-4; 7 bases match TRBD1. The J segment lost 5 bases and the V segment lost 1 base, leaving 10 bases of the junction unmatched. CDR1 is SGHAT, CDR2 FQNNGV, per germline. This CDR3 is built from 17 residues. This chain's CDR3 is CASSLGRGTEPNEKLFF. The CDR3 bases are TGTGCCAGCAGCTTAGGCCGTGGGACAGAACCAAATGAAAAACTGTTTTTT.

This chain's CDR3 is CASSLTGTGGLSEKLFF. In DNA, the CDR3 is TGTGCCAGCAGCTTAACCGGGACAGGGGGCTTGAGTGAAAAACTGTTTTTT. This sequence joins TRBV7-9 and TRBJ1-4, with TRBD1 identical over 12 bases. This CDR3 spans 17 amino acids. Germline-derived CDR1 and CDR2 are SEHNR and FQNEAQ (reference sequence). J lost 7 bases, V lost 2 bases, and 8 bases had no gene match.

The J gene is TRBJ2-7, the V gene TRBV12-5, with a weak D call TRBD1 (5 bases). Trimming took off 0 bases at V and 0 bases at J, with 12 bases between the two ends. The CDR3 contains 16 residues. Germline loops: CDR1 LGHNT, CDR2 FRNRAP. DNA for the CDR3: TGTGCTAGTGGTTTGGTACCGGCCCAGGGCTCCTACGAGCAGTACTTC. It yields the protein CASGLVPAQGSYEQYF.

This chain uses TRBV10-3 with TRBJ1-3; tentative D call: TRBD1 (6 bases). With 2 bases removed from V and 3 bases from J, the gap between germline ends came to 17 bases. The CDR3 sequence is 17 residues long. Germline loops: CDR1 ENHRY, CDR2 SYGVKD. The CDR3 nucleotides read TGTGCCATCAGTGAGCCGGGACAAGGAACTTTTGGAAACACCATATATTTT. As protein: CAISEPGQGTFGNTIYF.

This chain connects TRBV11-2 to TRBJ1-5, with D possibly TRBD1 on 5 matching bases. The germline CDR1 and CDR2 sequences are SGHAT and FQNNGV. V was trimmed by 5 bases and J by 3 bases, leaving 11 bases between them. This CDR3 has 14 residues. CDR3 nucleotide sequence: TGTGCCAGCAGCCCCCAGGGATACAATCAGCCCCAGCATTTT. This sequence encodes CASSPQGYNQPQHF.

In its sample, this clone was seen a few times. Within the sample, other DNA sequences also encode this same CDR3. The chain couples TRBV18 to TRBJ2-7, with D maybe TRBD1 (6 bases). The CDR3 sequence is 12 residues long. From germline, CDR1 is KGHSH and CDR2 LQKENI. V dropped 4 bases and J dropped 4 bases, with 8 bases sitting between them. The CDR3 DNA is TGTGCCAGCTCACTAACAGGGTACGAGCAGTACTTC. This codes for CASSLTGYEQYF.

This clone was counted once. J is TRBJ2-3 and V is TRBV5-3, with TRBD2 matching 8 bases. TRBV5-3 is labeled an ORF, and its function is uncertain. J lost 6 bases, V lost 2 bases, and 5 bases had no gene match. The length of the CDR3 is 14 residues. DNA for the CDR3: TGTGCCAGAAGCTTCCGGGAGGGCCAGGATACGCAGTATTTT. This encodes CARSFREGQDTQYF.

The V gene is TRBV10-3, the J gene TRBJ1-1, with 9 positions matching TRBD1. The CDR3 has 15 residues. The germline gives CDR1 ENHRY, CDR2 SYGVKD. J lost 11 bases, V lost 4 bases, and 14 bases had no gene match. CDR3 DNA: TGTGCCATCAGTGCCGGGACAGGGTTTAGCGGGGATGCTTTCTTT. Protein product: CAISAGTGFSGDAFF.

This clone was detected only a few times. V gene TRBV5-1 combines with J gene TRBJ2-7; D is ambiguous. The germline CDR1 and CDR2 sequences are SGHRS and YFSETQ. The CDR3 is 13 residues long. V was pared by 0 bases and J by 7 bases, with 11 bases between. This CDR3 is CASSLGPLLEQYF. DNA for the CDR3: TGCGCCAGCAGCTTGGGACCGTTACTAGAGCAGTACTTC.

The sample holds one count of this clone. This specimen includes other DNA sequences encoding the same CDR3. The chain carries TRBV29-1 and TRBJ2-7; D is perhaps TRBD1 (5 bases). V lost 4 bases and J lost 1, with 5 bases in between. The V gene's germline CDR1 is SQVTM and CDR2 ANQGSEA. The CDR3 sequence is 11 residues long. The CDR3 spells CSVGQSYEQYF. The CDR3 region has the DNA TGCAGCGTTGGACAGTCCTACGAGCAGTACTTC.

The V call is TRBV4-1, the J call TRBJ2-1, with 12 bases aligning to TRBD2. V lost 4 bases, J lost 4 bases, and 2 bases stayed unmatched. Germline CDR1 is MGHRA and CDR2 is YSYEKL. This CDR3 is 15 amino acids long. The CDR3 sequence: CASSPGLAGYNEQFF. In nucleotides, the CDR3 is TGCGCCAGCAGCCCCGGACTAGCGGGATACAATGAGCAGTTCTTC.

The chain links TRBV5-1 to TRBJ1-1; D is perhaps TRBD1 (5 bases). From germline, CDR1 is SGHRS and CDR2 YFSETQ. V was pared by 4 bases and J by 1 base, with 11 bases between. CDR3 size: 14 residues. CDR3 sequence: CASSPQGWNTEAFF. The CDR3 DNA reads as TGCGCCAGCAGCCCCCAGGGTTGGAACACTGAAGCTTTCTTT.

This clone was observed a handful of times. The rearrangement uses TRBV5-1 and TRBJ2-3; 8 nucleotides align to TRBD2. The CDR3 sequence is 16 residues long. Germline CDR1 reads SGHRS; CDR2 reads YFSETQ. V gave up 4 bases and J gave up 0 bases; unmatched junction bases: 7. The CDR3 loop reads CASSLGTGGSTDTQYF. Here the CDR3 DNA reads TGCGCCAGCAGCCTAGGGACGGGAGGGAGCACAGATACGCAGTATTTT.

This clone was recorded only once. V usage is TRBV6-1 and J usage is TRBJ2-7; tentative D call: TRBD1 (7 bases). The V gene's germline CDR1 is MNHNS and CDR2 SASEGT. This CDR3 spans 15 amino acids. Trimming took off 5 bases at V and 2 bases at J, with 16 bases between the two ends. CDR3 DNA: TGTGCCAGCAGTCCCTACAGGGGAGGAACCTACGAGCAGTACTTC. Its translation: CASSPYRGGTYEQYF.

This rearrangement joins TRBV10-2 to TRBJ2-1; D possibly corresponds to TRBD1 (6 bases). This CDR3 spans 14 amino acids. The germline V and J ends were trimmed by 2 bases and 4 bases, with 9 bases remaining between them. CDR1 and CDR2 from the germline V gene are WSHSY and SAAADI. The CDR3 DNA sequence: TGCGCCAGCAGTGAGGGACAGACGTACAATGAGCAGTTCTTC. Residues: CASSEGQTYNEQFF.

CDR3 protein: CASSVLTSADTQYF. In nucleotides, the CDR3 is TGTGCCAGCAGCGTCCTCACTAGCGCCGATACGCAGTATTTT. The V gene is TRBV9, the J gene TRBJ2-3; 7 bases are shared with TRBD2. The J segment lost 6 bases and the V segment lost 2 bases, leaving 6 bases of the junction unmatched. CDR1 and CDR2 (germline): SGDLS, YYNGEE. The CDR3 extends over 14 amino acids. Full variable domain (rest looked up from reference TRBV9 and TRBJ2-3): DSGVTQTPKHLITATGQRVTLRCSPRSGDLSVYWYQQSLDQGLQFLIQYYNGEERAKGNILERFSAQQFPDLHSELNLSSLELGDSALYFCASSVLTSADTQYFGPGTRLTVL.

This chain links TRBV29-1 with TRBJ2-7; tentatively, D is TRBD2 (5 bases). The ends were cut back, 2 bases at V and 3 bases at J, with 8 bases in the middle. The CDR3 is made up of 12 amino acids. Germline assignment: CDR1 SQVTM and CDR2 ANQGSEA. The CDR3: CSVETSGYEQYF. The CDR3 coding sequence is TGCAGCGTTGAAACAAGCGGCTACGAGCAGTACTTC.

The chain couples TRBV4-2 to TRBJ1-5; D gene uncertain. Germline lookup yields CDR1 LGHNA and CDR2 YNFKEQ. The germline V and J ends were trimmed by 0 bases and 5 bases, with 11 bases remaining between them. There are 15 residues in the CDR3. Written as DNA, the CDR3 is TGTGCCAGCAGCCAAGATAGCTCCAGTCATCAGCCCCAGCATTTT. Translating gives CASSQDSSSHQPQHF.

This clone was detected once. This chain links TRBV6-1 with TRBJ1-2; D ambiguous. The CDR3 extends over 14 amino acids. Germline CDR1 MNHNS, CDR2 SASEGT. V shed 7 bases and J shed 1 base, with 13 bases lying between them. CDR3 amino acids: CASTHDGGNYGYTF. The CDR3 DNA is TGTGCCAGCACCCACGACGGCGGTAACTATGGCTACACCTTC.

The chain recombines TRBV10-3 with TRBJ2-1; TRBD2 aligns across 7 bases. Trimming at V came to 6 bases and at J to 8 bases, leaving 19 bases not matched to a gene. This CDR3 is built from 17 residues. CDR1 and CDR2 (germline): ENHRY, SYGVKD. The DNA of the CDR3 is TGTGCCATCAGCGACTCTACTAGCGACCCCATCGGATATGAGCAGTTCTTC. This encodes CAISDSTSDPIGYEQFF.

This chain joins TRBV28 and TRBJ1-2; TRBD1 aligns across 8 bases. This CDR3 spans 14 amino acids. V was clipped by 6 bases and J by 4 bases; unmatched bases: 7. Germline V lookup: CDR1 MDHEN, CDR2 SYDVKM. CDR3 sequence (DNA): TGTGCCAGCAGCTCCGGACAGGGTCCCTATGGCTACACCTTC. Protein: CASSSGQGPYGYTF.

The V and J genes are TRBV28 and TRBJ2-3; 10 nucleotides align to TRBD1. The CDR3 contains 15 residues. Germline loops: CDR1 MDHEN, CDR2 SYDVKM. V was clipped by 5 bases and J by 2 bases; unmatched bases: 4. The CDR3 DNA follows: TGTGCCAGCAGTCAGACAGGGGGCCACACAGATACGCAGTATTTT. Translation: CASSQTGGHTDTQYF.

The chain links TRBV6-5 to TRBJ2-2, with TRBD2 matching 8 bases. V shed 4 bases, J shed 6 bases, and the junction held 10 bases outside the gene matches. Germline CDR1 is MNHEY and CDR2 is SVGAGI. CDR3 length: 16 amino acids. Written as DNA, the CDR3 is TGTGCCAGCAGTTTTACCGGGACTAGTTCCCCCGGGGAGCTGTTTTTT. This translates into CASSFTGTSSPGELFF.